This T cell receptor (beta chain) was obtained from a study of T cell repertoires in cytomegalovirus infection. Germline CDR1 and CDR2: SGHVS and FNYEAQ. This CDR3 comprises 15 residues. The V end was cut by 3 bases, the J end by 5 bases, with 14 bases between. This clonotype turned up a few times. The antigen remains unidentified. TCRdb ran MiXCR on the reads and lists one entry per CDR3 protein. In the table there are under 850,000 distinct CDR3 sequences, roughly 33% of which are singletons. The V gene is TRBV7-6, the J gene TRBJ2-1; D is possibly TRBD2 (7 bases). This specimen was cultured PBMCs, taken from culture after CMV antigen stimulation. The sequence came from a human donor in good health (CMV status not recorded). Some clones in this sample may be carry-over from other donors' samples. This CDR3 reads CASSLGGGWNNEQFF. CDR3 sequence (DNA): TGTGCCAGCAGCTTGGGGGGGGGCTGGAACAATGAGCAGTTCTTC.